The rows below give T cell receptor beta chains drawn from one sample of a study of long-term antiretroviral therapy in people with HIV. The repertoire was sequenced with immunoSEQ multiplex PCR; TCRdb's copy has only in-frame clones and lacks some. The profile shows 20,000 to 30,000 clones, around 80% of them singletons. This specimen was unsorted PBMCs, taken 1.2 years after starting antiretroviral therapy. The receptors come from a woman aged 40 to 50 with HIV. Both conserved end residues are part of each CDR3. Each record gives: clone size, J gene, D gene, V gene, CDR3 protein, CDR3 DNA. A D gene is named only where the DNA matches it firmly. Clone size is not always given. Where it is, it says once, few, many or a class for expanded clones.

size: NA
J: TRBJ2-1
D: TRBD2
V: TRBV4-1
CDR3: CASSQEVLAGGPRNEQFF
DNA: TGCGCCAGCAGCCAAGAGGTTCTAGCGGGGGGGCCAAGGAATGAGCAGTTCTTC

size: few
J: TRBJ1-2
D: NA
V: TRBV27
CDR3: CASKTGPTNYGYTF
DNA: TGTGCCAGCAAGACAGGTCCAACGAACTATGGCTACACCTTC

size: few
J: TRBJ2-1
D: TRBD2
V: TRBV11-2
CDR3: CASSLGGTIYEQFF
DNA: TGTGCCAGCAGCTTAGGGGGGACTATTTATGAGCAGTTCTTC

size: NA
J: TRBJ1-1
D: NA
V: TRBV5-5
CDR3: CASSWGPNTEAFF
DNA: TGTGCCAGCAGCTGGGGGCCGAACACTGAAGCTTTCTTT

size: NA
J: TRBJ2-5
D: NA
V: TRBV7-2
CDR3: CASSLGGWETQYF
DNA: TGTGCCAGCAGCTTAGGAGGGTGGGAGACCCAGTACTTC

size: NA
J: TRBJ2-7
D: NA
V: TRBV4-3
CDR3: CASSQDRGTTYEQYF
DNA: TGCGCCAGCAGCCAAGATAGGGGAACGACCTACGAGCAGTACTTC

size: NA
J: TRBJ1-2
D: NA
V: TRBV19
CDR3: CASSRGRGYGYTF
DNA: TGTGCCAGTAGCCGGGGAAGGGGATATGGCTACACCTTC

size: NA
J: TRBJ2-7
D: TRBD1
V: TRBV4-3
CDR3: CASSPSGQGNEQYF
DNA: TGCGCCAGCAGCCCCTCGGGACAGGGGAACGAGCAGTACTTC

size: NA
J: TRBJ1-2
D: NA
V: TRBV21-1
CDR3: CASSGYDREYYGYTF
DNA: TGTGCCAGCAGCGGGTACGACAGGGAATACTATGGCTACACCTTC

size: NA
J: TRBJ2-7
D: TRBD2
V: TRBV5-4
CDR3: CASSSSGGEYEQYF
DNA: TGTGCCAGCAGCTCTAGCGGGGGGGAGTACGAGCAGTACTTC

size: NA
J: TRBJ1-2
D: NA
V: TRBV18
CDR3: CASSPPGPLLPGYTF
DNA: TGTGCCAGCTCACCACCCGGACCGCTGCTCCCTGGCTACACCTTC

size: NA
J: TRBJ1-1
D: TRBD1
V: TRBV10-2
CDR3: CASTTGESGTEAFF
DNA: TGCGCCAGCACCACAGGGGAGTCGGGGACTGAAGCTTTCTTT

size: NA
J: TRBJ2-1
D: NA
V: TRBV11-3
CDR3: CASSPTPTGVEQFF
DNA: TGTGCCAGCAGCCCAACCCCCACGGGAGTTGAGCAGTTCTTC

size: NA
J: TRBJ2-3
D: TRBD1
V: TRBV2
CDR3: CASSDGGQGHTDTQYF
DNA: TGTGCCAGCAGTGACGGGGGACAGGGTCACACAGATACGCAGTATTTT

size: NA
J: TRBJ2-5
D: TRBD1
V: TRBV4-3
CDR3: CASSHLTGAGETQYF
DNA: TGCGCCAGCAGCCACCTGACAGGGGCGGGGGAGACCCAGTACTTC

size: NA
J: TRBJ2-7
D: TRBD2
V: TRBV7-8
CDR3: CASSLDGTSGTEQYF
DNA: TGTGCCAGCAGCTTAGATGGGACTAGCGGGACCGAGCAGTACTTC

size: few
J: TRBJ1-6
D: NA
V: TRBV7-8
CDR3: CASTTTGNYNSPLHF
DNA: TGTGCCAGCACCACAACAGGGAATTATAATTCACCCCTCCACTTT